What follows describes a single T cell receptor (beta chain). Adult Caucasians living in Nashville, Tennessee made up all of the donors. Division of CD4+ cells produced a CD45RA+ naive subset and a CD45RA-negative memory subset. V dropped 2 bases and J dropped 4 bases, with 12 bases sitting between them. The CDR3 runs 14 residues. Germline assignment: CDR1 SGHRS and CDR2 YFSETQ. The record originates from a study of shared clonotypes between healthy human individuals. Researchers ran the assay at a deep level. Data came from immunoSEQ multiplex PCR; TCRdb stores just in-frame clones and leaves some out. Here the sample spans 900,000 to 1,200,000 clones, more than 75% being singletons.

This clonotype originated in a man aged 18 to 30 in good health. Some clones in this sample may be carry-over from other donors' samples. Sequencing was performed on memory CD4+ T cells from PBMCs. Subset in this sample: CD45RA-negative fraction. The V call is TRBV5-1, the J call TRBJ2-5; D remains ambiguous. CDR3 residues: CASSFQNRVETQYF. DNA of the CDR3: TGCGCCAGCAGCTTTCAAAACAGAGTAGAGACCCAGTACTTC.